A single sample gave rise to the 17 T cell receptor beta chains below, sequenced in a study of response to subunit inactivated influenza vaccine. TCRdb recomputed calls from the RT-PCR reads with MiXCR, one row per CDR3 protein. This repertoire shows under 550,000 distinct CDR3 sequences, less than 10% found once; its top ten account for roughly 13%. Here the sequenced sample was PBMCs from blood, taken approximately 25 months after vaccination. These receptors were obtained from a man aged 50 to 69 who received an inactivated influenza vaccine.

The chain employs TRBV28 and TRBJ2-7; 8 bases line up with TRBD2. This CDR3 is 15 amino acids long. V shed 7 bases and J 4 bases; nucleotides not matched to a gene: 12. Looked up from germline, CDR1 is MDHEN and CDR2 is SYDVKM. The CDR3 nucleotides are TGTGCCAGCACCCAAGTCGCGGGGGGTTTATACGAGCAGTACTTC. Amino acid sequence: CASTQVAGGLYEQYF.

This clonotype showed up just a few times. The rearrangement links TRBV5-1 to TRBJ1-5, with D perhaps TRBD1 (6 bases). Germline CDR1 is SGHRS and CDR2 is YFSETQ. Trimming pared 3 bases from V and 5 bases from J, leaving 12 bases between. CDR3 length equals 14 residues. The CDR3 nucleotides are TGCGCCAGCAGCTCGGACAGTCCCGATCAGCCCCAGCATTTT. Encoded protein: CASSSDSPDQPQHF. Using reference TRBV5-1 and TRBJ1-5 for the parts outside the CDR3, the full variable domain is KAGVTQTPRYLIKTRGQQVTLSCSPISGHRSVSWYQQTPGQGLQFLFEYFSETQRNKGNFPGRFSGRQFSNSRSEMNVSTLELGDSALYLCASSSDSPDQPQHFGDGTRLSIL.

This clonotype was seen many times. The chain recombines TRBV29-1 with TRBJ2-1; TRBD2 agrees at 11 bases. CDR3 length equals 11 residues. In germline, CDR1 is SQVTM, CDR2 ANQGSEA. As DNA, the CDR3 is TGCAGTAGCGGGAGGGACAATGAGCAGTTCTTC. Its protein is CSSGRDNEQFF.

This chain joins TRBV29-1 and TRBJ1-1; D perhaps matches TRBD1 (6 bases). CDR3 size: 12 residues. The germline V and J ends were trimmed by 7 bases and 3 bases, with 12 bases remaining between them. Germline loops: CDR1 SQVTM, CDR2 ANQGSEA. The DNA of the CDR3 is TGCAGCGCGCACGGGGGCTACACTGAAGCTTTCTTT. This translates into CSAHGGYTEAFF.

Many counts were recorded for this clonotype. This chain uses TRBV7-8 with TRBJ2-3, with D unclear. This CDR3 spans 15 amino acids. From germline, CDR1 is SGHVS and CDR2 FQNEAQ. Trimming left V 6 bases short and J 0 bases short, with 13 bases between. The CDR3 here is CASRLRARSTDTQYF. Written as DNA, the CDR3 is TGTGCCAGCAGACTAAGAGCCCGTAGCACAGATACGCAGTATTTT.

The V and J genes are TRBV7-6 and TRBJ2-7; tentatively, D is TRBD1 (6 bases). This CDR3 contains 15 residues. Germline assignment: CDR1 SGHVS and CDR2 FNYEAQ. Trimming pared 5 bases from V and 1 base from J, leaving 15 bases between. The CDR3, as DNA: TGTGCCAGCAGCCAGGACGGGGACAAGTCCTACGAGCAGTACTTC. This sequence encodes CASSQDGDKSYEQYF.

The J gene is TRBJ1-2, the V gene TRBV6-2 or TRBV6-3, with D uncertain. This CDR3 region has 13 residues. Between the trimmed V and J ends, which lost 7 bases and 2 bases, there was a span of 11 bases. The germline V gene encodes CDR1 MNHEY and CDR2 SVGEGT. This CDR3 is CASTLQDNYGYTF. The CDR3 region has the DNA TGTGCCAGCACACTTCAGGACAACTATGGCTACACCTTC.

The gene calls are TRBV7-2 and TRBJ1-4; D is perhaps TRBD1 (5 bases). The CDR3 has 13 amino acids. Germline V gives CDR1 SGHTA, CDR2 FQGNSA. The ends were cut back, 1 base at V and 8 bases at J, with 8 bases in the middle. In DNA, the CDR3 is TGTGCCAGCAGCTTAGTTGGGGGGGAAAAACTGTTTTTT. Translated, it gives CASSLVGGEKLFF.

The V gene is TRBV4-3, the J gene TRBJ2-1; the D gene is possibly TRBD1 (6 bases). The CDR3 consists of 13 residues. Between the trimmed V and J ends, which lost 4 bases and 6 bases, there was a span of 10 bases. Germline CDR1 is LGHNA and CDR2 is YSLEER. The CDR3 region has the DNA TGCGCCAGCAGCCGTCAAGGGGGCAATGAGCAGTTCTTC. Translated, it gives CASSRQGGNEQFF.

This clonotype was seen more than once but under ten times. The chain has TRBV30 and TRBJ1-1; D unresolved. Germline loops: CDR1 GTSNPN, CDR2 SVGIG (reference sequence). V was trimmed by 0 bases and J by 8 bases, leaving 13 bases between them. The CDR3 has 13 residues. The CDR3 DNA reads as TGTGCCTGGAGTGTATCGAGTATTGCGGAAGCTTTCTTT. Protein: CAWSVSSIAEAFF.

The V and J genes are TRBV6-1 and TRBJ1-5; TRBD1 agrees at 8 bases. The germline gives CDR1 MNHNS, CDR2 SASEGT. V was pared by 1 base and J by 7 bases, with 6 bases of the junction left unmatched. The CDR3 totals 15 residues. Here the CDR3 reads CASSEVDRGSQPQHF. As DNA, the CDR3 is TGTGCCAGCAGTGAAGTAGACAGGGGTTCCCAGCCCCAGCATTTT.

The chain uses TRBV20-1 and TRBJ2-2; possibly TRBD2 for D (5 bases). CDR1 and CDR2 from the germline V gene are DFQATT and SNEGSKA (reference sequence). This CDR3 is 13 amino acids long. Between the trimmed V and J ends, which lost 3 bases and 1 base, there was a span of 6 bases. CDR3 DNA sequence: TGCAGTGCTAGGACTATGAACACCGGGGAGCTGTTTTTT. This translates into CSARTMNTGELFF.

This clonotype occurred a few times. J is TRBJ2-5 and V is TRBV5-1, with unresolved D. The V end lost 10 bases, the J end lost 2 bases, and 18 bases lay between the germline ends. From germline, CDR1 is SGHRS and CDR2 YFSETQ. The CDR3 is made up of 14 amino acids. This CDR3 is CAGRTRPGQETQYF. CDR3 nucleotides: TGCGCCGGGCGTACAAGACCGGGTCAAGAGACCCAGTACTTC.

V and J are TRBV6-1 and TRBJ1-6; D is ambiguous. V was shortened by 7 bases and J by 7 bases, with 11 bases between the two germline ends. Per the germline V gene, CDR1 is MNHNS and CDR2 is SASEGT. The CDR3 consists of 13 residues. CDR3 loop: CASTQMGNSPLHF. CDR3 DNA: TGTGCCAGCACTCAGATGGGAAATTCACCCCTCCACTTT.

This clonotype was found a few times. The chain recombines TRBV29-1 with TRBJ2-7; 8 positions agree with TRBD2. J gave up 3 bases and V 5 bases, and 3 bases lay outside the gene matches. Per germline, CDR1 SQVTM and CDR2 ANQGSEA. The CDR3 covers 12 residues. The CDR3 sequence is CSVREGIYEQYF. DNA for the CDR3: TGCAGCGTTCGGGAGGGGATCTACGAGCAGTACTTC.

The chain carries TRBV2 and TRBJ2-3; TRBD1 might be the D (5 bases). Germline assignment: CDR1 SNHLY and CDR2 FYNNEI. Deletions cut 9 bases from V and 0 bases from J, with 7 bases between. The CDR3 consists of 12 residues. Here the CDR3 reads CARGASTDTQYF. In DNA, the CDR3 is TGTGCCAGAGGGGCTAGCACAGATACGCAGTATTTT.

A few counts support this clonotype. The chain is built from TRBV20-1 and TRBJ2-5; 10 bases match TRBD1. Germline V gives CDR1 DFQATT, CDR2 SNEGSKA (reference sequence). This CDR3 has 15 residues. The trim removed 6 bases at V and 6 bases at J, leaving 13 bases unmatched. The CDR3 region is CSAESRQGARKTQYF. The CDR3 bases are TGCAGTGCCGAGTCACGACAGGGGGCGAGGAAGACCCAGTACTTC.